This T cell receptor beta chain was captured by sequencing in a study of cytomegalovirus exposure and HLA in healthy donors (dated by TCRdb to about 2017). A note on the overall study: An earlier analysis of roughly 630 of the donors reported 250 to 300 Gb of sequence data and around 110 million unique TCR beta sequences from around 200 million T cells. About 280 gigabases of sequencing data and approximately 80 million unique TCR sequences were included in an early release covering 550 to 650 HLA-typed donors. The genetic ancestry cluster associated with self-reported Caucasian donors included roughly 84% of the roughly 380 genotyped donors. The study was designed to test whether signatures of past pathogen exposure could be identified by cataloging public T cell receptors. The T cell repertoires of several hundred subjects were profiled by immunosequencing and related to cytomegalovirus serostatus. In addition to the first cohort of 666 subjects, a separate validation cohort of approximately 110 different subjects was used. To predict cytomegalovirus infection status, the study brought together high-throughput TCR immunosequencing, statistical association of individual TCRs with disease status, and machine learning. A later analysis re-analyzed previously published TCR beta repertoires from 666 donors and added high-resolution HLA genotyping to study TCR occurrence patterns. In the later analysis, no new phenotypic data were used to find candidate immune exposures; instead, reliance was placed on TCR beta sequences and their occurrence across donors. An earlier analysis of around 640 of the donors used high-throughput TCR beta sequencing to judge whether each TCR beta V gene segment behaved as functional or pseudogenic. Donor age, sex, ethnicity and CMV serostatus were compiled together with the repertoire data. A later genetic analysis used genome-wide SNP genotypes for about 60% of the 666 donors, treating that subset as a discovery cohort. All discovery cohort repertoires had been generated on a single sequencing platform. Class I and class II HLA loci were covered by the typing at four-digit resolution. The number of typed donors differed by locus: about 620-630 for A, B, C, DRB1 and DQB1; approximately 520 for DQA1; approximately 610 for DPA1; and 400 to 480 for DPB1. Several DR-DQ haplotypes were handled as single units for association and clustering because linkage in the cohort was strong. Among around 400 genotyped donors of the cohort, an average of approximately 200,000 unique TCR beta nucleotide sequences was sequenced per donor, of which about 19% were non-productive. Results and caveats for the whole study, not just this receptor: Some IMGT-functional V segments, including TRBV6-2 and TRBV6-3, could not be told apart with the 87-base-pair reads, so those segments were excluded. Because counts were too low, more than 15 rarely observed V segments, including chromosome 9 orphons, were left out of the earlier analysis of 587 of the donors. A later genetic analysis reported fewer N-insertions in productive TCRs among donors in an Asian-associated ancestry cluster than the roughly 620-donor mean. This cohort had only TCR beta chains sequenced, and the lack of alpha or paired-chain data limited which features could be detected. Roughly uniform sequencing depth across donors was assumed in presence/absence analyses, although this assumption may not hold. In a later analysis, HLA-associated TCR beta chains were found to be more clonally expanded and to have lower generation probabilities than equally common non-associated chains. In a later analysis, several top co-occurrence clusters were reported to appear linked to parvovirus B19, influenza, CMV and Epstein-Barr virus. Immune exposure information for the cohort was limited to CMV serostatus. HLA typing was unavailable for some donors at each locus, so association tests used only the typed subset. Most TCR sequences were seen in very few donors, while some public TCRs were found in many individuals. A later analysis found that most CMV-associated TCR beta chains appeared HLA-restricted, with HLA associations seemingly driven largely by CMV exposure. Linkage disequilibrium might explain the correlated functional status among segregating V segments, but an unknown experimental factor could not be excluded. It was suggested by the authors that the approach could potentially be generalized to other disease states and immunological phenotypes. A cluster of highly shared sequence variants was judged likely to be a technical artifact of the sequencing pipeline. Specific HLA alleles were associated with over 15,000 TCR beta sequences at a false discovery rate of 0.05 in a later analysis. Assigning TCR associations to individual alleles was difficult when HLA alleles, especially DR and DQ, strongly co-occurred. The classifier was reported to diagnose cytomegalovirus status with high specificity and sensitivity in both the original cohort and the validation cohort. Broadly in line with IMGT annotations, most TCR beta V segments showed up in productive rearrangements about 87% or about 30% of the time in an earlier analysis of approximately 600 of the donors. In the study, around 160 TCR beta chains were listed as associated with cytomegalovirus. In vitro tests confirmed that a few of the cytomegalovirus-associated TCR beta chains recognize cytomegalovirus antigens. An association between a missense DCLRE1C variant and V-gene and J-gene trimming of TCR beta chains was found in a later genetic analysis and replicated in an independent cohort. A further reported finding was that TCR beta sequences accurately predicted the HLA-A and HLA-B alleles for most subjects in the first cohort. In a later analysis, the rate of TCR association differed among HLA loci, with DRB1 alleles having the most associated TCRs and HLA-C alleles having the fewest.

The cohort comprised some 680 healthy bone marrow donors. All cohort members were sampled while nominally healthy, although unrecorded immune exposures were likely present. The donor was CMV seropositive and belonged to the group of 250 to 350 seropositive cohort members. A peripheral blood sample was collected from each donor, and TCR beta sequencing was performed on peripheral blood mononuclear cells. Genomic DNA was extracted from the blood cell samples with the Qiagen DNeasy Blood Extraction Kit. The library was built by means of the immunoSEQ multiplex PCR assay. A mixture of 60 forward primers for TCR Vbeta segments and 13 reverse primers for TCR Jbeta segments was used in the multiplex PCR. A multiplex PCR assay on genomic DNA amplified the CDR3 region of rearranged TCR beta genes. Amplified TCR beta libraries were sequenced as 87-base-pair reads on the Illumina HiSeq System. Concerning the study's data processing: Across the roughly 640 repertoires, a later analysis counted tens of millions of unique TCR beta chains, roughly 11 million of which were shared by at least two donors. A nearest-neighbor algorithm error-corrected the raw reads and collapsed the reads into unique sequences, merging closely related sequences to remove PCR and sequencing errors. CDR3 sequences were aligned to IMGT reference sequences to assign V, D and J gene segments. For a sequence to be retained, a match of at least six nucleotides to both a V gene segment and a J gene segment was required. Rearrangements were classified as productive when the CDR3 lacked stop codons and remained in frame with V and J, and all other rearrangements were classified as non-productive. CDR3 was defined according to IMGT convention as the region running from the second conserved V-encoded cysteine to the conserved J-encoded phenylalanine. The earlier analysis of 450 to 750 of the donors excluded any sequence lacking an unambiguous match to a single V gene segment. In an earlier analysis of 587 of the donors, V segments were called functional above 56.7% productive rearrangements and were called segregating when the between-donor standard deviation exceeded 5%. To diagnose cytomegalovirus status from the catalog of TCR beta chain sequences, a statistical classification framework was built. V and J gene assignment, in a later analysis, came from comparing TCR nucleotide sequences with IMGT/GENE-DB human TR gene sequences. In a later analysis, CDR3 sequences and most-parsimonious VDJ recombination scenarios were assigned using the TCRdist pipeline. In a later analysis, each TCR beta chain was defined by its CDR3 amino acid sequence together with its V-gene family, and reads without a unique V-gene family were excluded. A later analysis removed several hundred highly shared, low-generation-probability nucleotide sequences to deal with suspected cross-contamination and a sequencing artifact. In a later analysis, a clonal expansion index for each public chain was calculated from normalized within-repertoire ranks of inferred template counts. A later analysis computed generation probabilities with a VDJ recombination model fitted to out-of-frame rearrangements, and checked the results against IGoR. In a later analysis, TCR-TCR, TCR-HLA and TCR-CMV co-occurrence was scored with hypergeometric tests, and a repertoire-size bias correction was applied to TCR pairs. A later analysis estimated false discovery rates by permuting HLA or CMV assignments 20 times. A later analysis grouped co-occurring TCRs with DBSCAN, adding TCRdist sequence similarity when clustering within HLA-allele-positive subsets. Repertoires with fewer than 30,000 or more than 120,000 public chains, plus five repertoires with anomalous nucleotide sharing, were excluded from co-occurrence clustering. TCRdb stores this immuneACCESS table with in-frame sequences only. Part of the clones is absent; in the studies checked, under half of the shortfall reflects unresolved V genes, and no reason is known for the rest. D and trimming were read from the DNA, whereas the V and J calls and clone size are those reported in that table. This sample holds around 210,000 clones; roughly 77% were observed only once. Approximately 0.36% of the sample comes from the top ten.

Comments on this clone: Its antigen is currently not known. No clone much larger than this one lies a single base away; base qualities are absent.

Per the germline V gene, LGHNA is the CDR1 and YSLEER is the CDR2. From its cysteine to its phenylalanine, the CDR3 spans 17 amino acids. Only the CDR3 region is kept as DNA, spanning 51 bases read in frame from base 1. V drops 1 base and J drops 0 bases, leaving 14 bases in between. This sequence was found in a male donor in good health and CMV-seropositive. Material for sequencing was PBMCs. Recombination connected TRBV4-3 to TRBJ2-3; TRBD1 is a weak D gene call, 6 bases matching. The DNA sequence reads TGCGCCAGCAGCCAAGTCTGGGGACAACCTAGCACAGATACGCAGTATTTT. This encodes CASSQVWGQPSTDTQYF.